The source of this T cell receptor (beta chain) is a study of CD8 T cells in acute hepatitis C reinfection (dated by TCRdb to the early 2020s). Background for the entire study: This study examined the TCRbeta repertoire of CD8+ T cells that recognize the HCV NS3-1073 epitope, both during acute infection and after viral clearance. Paired acute and follow-up samples were contributed by four of the spontaneous resolvers.

The sample's time point label, in plain terms: naive CD8 control sorted from an acute-time-point sample. Enrolled in the Montreal Hepatitis C Cohort (HEPCO) in Canada, the donors were people who inject drugs, and these donors were followed every 3 months. Acute primary HCV infection was defined by a positive HCV RNA or antibody test following a negative test within the previous 24 weeks. Cells were surface stained with CD3, CD8 and CD45RO antibodies, and an aqua fixable dye was used to exclude dead cells. The cohort also included a handful of subjects who developed chronic infection, defined as HCV RNA positivity at 24 weeks. From thawed, previously cryostored peripheral blood mononuclear cells, CD8+ T cells were purified through negative selection performed by means of the MACS CD8+ T cell Isolation Kit. A BD FACSAria II cell sorter was used to sort the cells. Genomic DNA was extracted from the FACS-sorted cells, and the TCRbeta chains were sequenced by the commercial immunoSEQ service. In the authors' own workflow: Repertoire data were analyzed with ImmunoSEQ Analyzer software v3.0 and R v3.5.1. Only productive rearrangements were analyzed, because any sequences with stop codons or out-of-frame rearrangements were filtered out. The sequencing provider supplied the Simpson diversity, Shannon entropy, CDR3 length and nucleotide addition metrics. Clonotypes were grouped by frequency as dominant, sub-dominant, low or lowest abundance, and most analyses excluded clonotypes below 0.1%. A CDR3 amino acid clonotype was called public when found in at least two subjects at a cumulative frequency of at least 0.5%. TCRdb mirrors the immuneACCESS table, restricted to in-frame sequences. Some clones are absent from its copies; in checked studies, under half trace to an unresolved V gene, and the reason for the others is unknown. V, J and clone size derive from that table, while D and trimming were established from the DNA sequence. Present in this sample are tens of thousands of clones, just under 90% of which were seen just once. The ten largest clones take up 0.5% to 0.65% of the sample.

The junction carries 14 bases between V and J, which are trimmed by 4 bases and 8 bases respectively. Its CDR3 holds 14 amino acids, cysteine through phenylalanine. The kept DNA is CDR3 alone, 42 bases in frame from the first base. CDR1 and CDR2, per the germline V gene, are SGHDN and FVKESK. As regards this clone: What antigen it recognizes has not been identified. Base qualities were left out, and no much larger clone turns up one base away.

Overall results and qualifications from the work: Because bulk sequencing covered only the TCRbeta chain, the alphabeta pairing of the public clonotypes could not be determined. NS3-1073 specific repertoires were highly diverse, with no significant diversity differences between acute resolver, follow-up resolver and acute chronic samples. Some 13 public clonotypes were found regardless of outcome; one public clonotype used V04-02/J02-02. All groups showed preferential use of the TRBV04 and TRBV06 gene families, a pattern that overrepresentation in the naive pool did not explain. No follow-up repertoires were available for chronically infected subjects, since NS3-1073 specific cells were too rare to be sorted. CDR3 sequences shared with other epitopes were rare, and differing sequencing approaches may have limited exact matching.

The chain is assembled from TRBV14 and TRBJ1-4; the D gene is not confidently resolved. The sequence came from a man aged 25-45 years with chronic hepatitis C. The material sequenced was naive CD8+ T cells from PBMCs. What the cell subset or site label conveys for this sample: sorted total naive CD45RO-negative CD8+ T cells. Here the CDR3 is given as CASSPKDAGEKLFF. Read as DNA, the sequence is TGTGCCAGCAGCCCAAAAGACGCGGGCGAAAAACTGTTTTTT.